These 2 T cell receptor beta chains share one sample of origin, sequenced in a study of glioma-infiltrating T cells after dendritic cell vaccination listed by TCRdb under 2016. The sample's time point label is to be understood as: after dendritic cell vaccination, including at tumor progression/relapse. Library method: the immunoSEQ multiplex PCR assay. As stored in TCRdb, this immuneACCESS dataset retains in-frame rearrangements with V and J assigned. A fraction of the clones does not appear; measured against another copy, unresolved V genes explain less than half of the discrepancy, and the remainder lacks a known reason. The sample table holds roughly 60,000 clones, of which about nine tenths were seen once. The ten largest account for 11% of the sample. The sequencing used blood, collected after dendritic cell vaccination. Every receptor here comes from a human donor with glioblastoma.

This clone is judged medium-sized. This chain joins TRBV27 and TRBJ1-2; no clear D gene. V shed 4 bases and J shed 4 bases, with 22 bases lying between them. The CDR3 spans 17 residues. Germline assignment: CDR1 MNHEY and CDR2 SMNVEV (reference sequence). The DNA for the CDR3 is TGTGCCAGCAGTTCGGCAGGCTCGGCAGGCCTTGGCTATGGCTACACCTTC. This sequence encodes CASSSAGSAGLGYGYTF.

The genes are TRBV7-8 and TRBJ1-1, with a possible D match to TRBD1 (5 bases). Between the trimmed V and J ends, which lost 5 bases and 1 base, there was a span of 29 bases. The germline CDR1 and CDR2 sequences are SGHVS and FQNEAQ. This CDR3 contains 20 residues. The CDR3, as DNA: TGTGCCAGCAGCCAGGGAGGGTTTAGGGGTGGACTACACAGGAACACTGAAGCTTTCTTT. This sequence encodes CASSQGGFRGGLHRNTEAFF.